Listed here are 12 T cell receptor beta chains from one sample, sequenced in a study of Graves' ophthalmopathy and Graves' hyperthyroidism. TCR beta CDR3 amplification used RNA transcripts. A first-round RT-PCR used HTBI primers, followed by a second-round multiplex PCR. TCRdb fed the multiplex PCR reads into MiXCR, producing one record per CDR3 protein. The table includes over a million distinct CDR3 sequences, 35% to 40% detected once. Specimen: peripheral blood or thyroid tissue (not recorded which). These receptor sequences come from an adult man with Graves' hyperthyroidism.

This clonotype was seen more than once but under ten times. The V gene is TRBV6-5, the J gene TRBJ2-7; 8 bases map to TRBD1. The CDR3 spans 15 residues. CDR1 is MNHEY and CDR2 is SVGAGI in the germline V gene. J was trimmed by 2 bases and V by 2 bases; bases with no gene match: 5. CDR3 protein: CASSYQQGGPYEQYF. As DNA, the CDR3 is TGTGCCAGCAGTTACCAACAGGGGGGTCCCTACGAGCAGTACTTC.

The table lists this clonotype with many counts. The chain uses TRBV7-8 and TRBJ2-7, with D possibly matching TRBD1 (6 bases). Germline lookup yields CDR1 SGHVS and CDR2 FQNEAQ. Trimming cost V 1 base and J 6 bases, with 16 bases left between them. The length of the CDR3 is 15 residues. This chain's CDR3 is CASSLDRVGVREQYF. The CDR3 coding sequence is TGTGCCAGCAGCTTAGACAGGGTAGGAGTACGCGAGCAGTACTTC.

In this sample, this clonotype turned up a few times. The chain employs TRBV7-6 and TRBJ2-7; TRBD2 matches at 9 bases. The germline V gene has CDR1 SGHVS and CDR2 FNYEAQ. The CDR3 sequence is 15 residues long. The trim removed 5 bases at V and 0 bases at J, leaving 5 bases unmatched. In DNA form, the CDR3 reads TGTGCCAGCAGCGCCGGGACTAGCAGCTCCTACGAGCAGTACTTC. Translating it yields CASSAGTSSSYEQYF.

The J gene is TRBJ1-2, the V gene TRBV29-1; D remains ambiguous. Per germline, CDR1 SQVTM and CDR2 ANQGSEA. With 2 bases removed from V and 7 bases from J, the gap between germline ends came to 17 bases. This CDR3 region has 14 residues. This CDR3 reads CSVEYGQPTRGYTF. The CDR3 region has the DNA TGCAGCGTTGAATACGGTCAGCCCACGCGTGGCTACACCTTC.

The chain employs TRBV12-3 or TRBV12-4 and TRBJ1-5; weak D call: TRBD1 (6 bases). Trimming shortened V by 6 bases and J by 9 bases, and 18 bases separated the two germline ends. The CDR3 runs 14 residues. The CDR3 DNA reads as TGTGCCAGCAGCCACACCGGACAGCCACGGCCCCAGCATTTT. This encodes CASSHTGQPRPQHF.

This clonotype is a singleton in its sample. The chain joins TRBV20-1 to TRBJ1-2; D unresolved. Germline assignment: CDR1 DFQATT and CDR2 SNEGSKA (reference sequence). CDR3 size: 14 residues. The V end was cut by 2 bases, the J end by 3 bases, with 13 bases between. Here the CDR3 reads CSARWPVGDYGYTF. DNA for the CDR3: TGCAGTGCTAGATGGCCAGTCGGGGACTATGGCTACACCTTC.

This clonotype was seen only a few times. CDR3 loop: CASSPQVPVWDSPLHF. DNA of the CDR3: TGTGCCAGCAGCCCACAAGTCCCCGTCTGGGATTCACCCCTCCACTTT. The J gene is TRBJ1-6, the V gene TRBV5-6, with D unresolved. V dropped 4 bases and J dropped 8 bases, with 19 bases sitting between them. The CDR3 extends over 16 amino acids. Germline lookup yields CDR1 SGHDT and CDR2 YYEEEE.

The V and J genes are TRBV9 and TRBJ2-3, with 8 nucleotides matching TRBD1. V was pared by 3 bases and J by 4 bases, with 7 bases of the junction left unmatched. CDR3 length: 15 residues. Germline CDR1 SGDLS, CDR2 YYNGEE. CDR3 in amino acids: CASSDRGSLADTQYF. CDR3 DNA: TGTGCCAGCAGCGACAGGGGGAGCCTAGCAGATACGCAGTATTTT.

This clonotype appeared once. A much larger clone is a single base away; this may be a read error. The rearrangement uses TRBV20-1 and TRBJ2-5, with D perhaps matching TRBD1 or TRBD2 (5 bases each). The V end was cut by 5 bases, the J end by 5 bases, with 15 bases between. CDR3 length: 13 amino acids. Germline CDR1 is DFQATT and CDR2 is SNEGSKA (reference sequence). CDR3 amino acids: CSAPGAHGETQYF. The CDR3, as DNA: TGCAGTGCTCCCGGGGCCCACGGCGAGACCCAGTACTTC.

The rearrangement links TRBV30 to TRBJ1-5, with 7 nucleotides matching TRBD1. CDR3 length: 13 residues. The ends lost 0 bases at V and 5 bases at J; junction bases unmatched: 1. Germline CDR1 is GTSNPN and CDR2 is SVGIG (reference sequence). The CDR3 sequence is CAWSVQGDQPQHF. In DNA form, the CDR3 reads TGTGCCTGGAGTGTGCAGGGGGATCAGCCCCAGCATTTT.

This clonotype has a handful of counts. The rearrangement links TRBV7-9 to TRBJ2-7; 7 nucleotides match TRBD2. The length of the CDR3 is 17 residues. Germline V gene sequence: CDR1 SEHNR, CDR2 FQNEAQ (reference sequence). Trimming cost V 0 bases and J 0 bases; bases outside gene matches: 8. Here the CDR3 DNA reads TGTGCCAGCAGCTTAGCTACTAGCGCGACGAGCTCCTACGAGCAGTACTTC. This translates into CASSLATSATSSYEQYF.

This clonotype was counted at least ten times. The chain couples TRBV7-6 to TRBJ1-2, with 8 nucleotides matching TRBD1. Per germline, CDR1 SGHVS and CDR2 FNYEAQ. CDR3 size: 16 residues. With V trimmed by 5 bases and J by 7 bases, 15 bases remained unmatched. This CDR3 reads CASSPRFGQGGGGYTF. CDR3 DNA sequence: TGTGCCAGCAGCCCACGTTTCGGACAGGGAGGCGGTGGCTACACCTTC.